A single sample is the source of the 25 T cell receptor beta chains below, sequenced in a study of beta chain features in type 1 diabetes. Study observations and caveats: For Type 1 diabetes patients, all four CD4+ subsets carried TCRB CDR3s that were moderately but significantly shorter.

Every bit of the isolated RNA underwent reverse transcription, so sequencing read expressed TCRB transcripts. Measured with immunoSEQ multiplex PCR; TCRdb has only the in-frame clones, and not every one. The sample yields about 400,000 clones, around an eighth seen once. Which antigens these TCRs recognize remains unknown. The sample consisted of naive CD4+ T cells from blood. These receptors all come from a woman aged 18 to 35 with type 1 diabetes.

This clone came up a few times. V gene TRBV9 combines with J gene TRBJ2-7; tentative D call: TRBD2 (6 bases). Trimming removed 7 bases from V and 7 bases from J, with 12 bases in between. CDR3 length: 11 amino acids. Germline V gene data show CDR1 as SGDLS and CDR2 as YYNGEE. The CDR3 bases are TGTGCCAGCGGAGATCGGGAGGAGCAGTACTTC. This encodes CASGDREEQYF.

The rearrangement joins TRBV30 to TRBJ2-2, with TRBD2 matching over 8 bases. CDR3 size: 15 residues. Trimming cost V 0 bases and J 4 bases; bases outside gene matches: 4. Germline V gene sequence: CDR1 GTSNPN, CDR2 SVGIG (reference sequence). CDR3 DNA: TGTGCCTGGAGTGTACGGGGGGGCCGCACCGGGGAGCTGTTTTTT. Amino acids: CAWSVRGGRTGELFF.

This chain uses TRBV14 with TRBJ2-3; 13 bases are shared with TRBD2. This CDR3 has 17 residues. Germline CDR1 is SGHDN and CDR2 is FVKESK. Germline trimming cut 0 bases from V and 3 bases from J; bases unmatched to any gene: 3. The chain's CDR3 is CASSQDGGLAGTDTQYF. CDR3 DNA sequence: TGTGCCAGCAGCCAAGATGGGGGACTAGCGGGGACAGATACGCAGTATTTT. The variable domain in full, with the rest retrieved from reference TRBV14 and TRBJ2-3, is EAGVTQFPSHSVIEKGQTVTLRCDPISGHDNLYWYRRVMGKEIKFLLHFVKESKQDESGMPNNRFLAERTGGTYSTLKVQPAELEDSGVYFCASSQDGGLAGTDTQYFGPGTRLTVL.

This clone was seen only a few times. This chain uses TRBV7-9 with TRBJ2-5; D may be TRBD1 (6 bases). CDR3 size: 13 residues. Germline CDR1 reads SEHNR; CDR2 reads FQNEAQ (reference sequence). Trimming stripped 5 bases from V and 5 bases from J, with 12 bases between. CDR3 in amino acids: CASSPGARETQYF. The CDR3 DNA reads TGTGCCAGCAGCCCAGGGGCCCGGGAGACCCAGTACTTC.

A few counts support this clone. The V call is TRBV25-1, the J call TRBJ1-5; TRBD1 agrees at 9 bases. V lost 3 bases, J lost 12 bases, and 6 bases stayed unmatched. The CDR3 is 13 residues long. Germline loops: CDR1 MGHDK, CDR2 SYGVNS. CDR3: CASSEGQGSGQHF. The CDR3 DNA sequence: TGTGCCAGCAGTGAGGGACAGGGATCTGGCCAGCATTTT.

The rearrangement uses TRBV10-3 and TRBJ2-7; tentative D call: TRBD1 (6 bases). The CDR3 consists of 14 residues. Trimming shortened V by 6 bases and J by 4 bases, and 16 bases separated the two germline ends. CDR1 is ENHRY and CDR2 is SYGVKD in the germline V gene. The CDR3 protein is CAISRQEGGYEQYF. The CDR3 region has the DNA TGTGCCATCAGCCGTCAAGAAGGGGGTTACGAGCAGTACTTC.

This clone was picked up a small number of times. The chain has TRBV7-9 and TRBJ2-2, with 8 positions matching TRBD1. Germline loops: CDR1 SEHNR, CDR2 FQNEAQ (reference sequence). V shed 5 bases, J shed 6 bases, and the junction held 8 bases outside the gene matches. The CDR3 consists of 15 residues. The CDR3: CASSPRNRGAGELFF. The CDR3 nucleotides are TGTGCCAGCAGCCCCCGAAACAGGGGGGCCGGGGAGCTGTTTTTT.

The J gene is TRBJ2-7, the V gene TRBV7-8, with 7 bases lining up with TRBD1. CDR1 and CDR2 (germline): SGHVS, FQNEAQ. The CDR3 runs to 15 residues. Unmatched junction bases numbered 6, after V lost 4 bases and J lost 0 bases. CDR3 protein: CASSSFRDSSYEQYF. The CDR3 nucleotides read TGTGCCAGCAGCTCATTCCGGGACAGCTCCTACGAGCAGTACTTC.

J is TRBJ2-3 and V is TRBV27; 7 nucleotides agree with TRBD2. The CDR3 covers 15 residues. The germline V gene has CDR1 MNHEY and CDR2 SMNVEV (reference sequence). V dropped 6 bases and J dropped 1; count of bases not matched to a gene: 7. DNA for the CDR3: TGTGCCAGCAGCCCGGCGGGGGTAGGCACAGATACGCAGTATTTT. Its protein product is CASSPAGVGTDTQYF.

This clone has more than one count but fewer than ten. This chain connects TRBV29-1 to TRBJ1-3, with D maybe TRBD1 (5 bases). CDR1 SQVTM and CDR2 ANQGSEA come from the germline V gene. The CDR3 spans 13 residues. Trimming cost V 4 bases and J 0 bases, with 7 bases left between them. The CDR3 is CSVGGVSGNTIYF. DNA of the CDR3: TGCAGCGTTGGGGGGGTCTCTGGAAACACCATATATTTT.

In its sample, this clone was seen a few times. The chain couples TRBV4-3 to TRBJ1-2; TRBD1 aligns across 7 bases. V lost 3 bases, J lost 4 bases, and 8 bases stayed unmatched. CDR3 length: 15 amino acids. Germline CDR1 reads LGHNA; CDR2 reads YSLEER. The CDR3 region is CASSQADRVVYGYTF. In DNA form, the CDR3 reads TGCGCCAGCAGCCAGGCCGACAGGGTCGTCTATGGCTACACCTTC.

This clone showed up just a few times. The chain couples TRBV30 to TRBJ2-1; 8 bases are shared with TRBD1. The J segment lost 10 bases and the V segment lost 1 base, leaving 3 bases of the junction unmatched. The germline V gene has CDR1 GTSNPN and CDR2 SVGIG (reference sequence). The CDR3 has 12 residues. Here the CDR3 DNA reads TGTGCCTGGAGTGCAGGGGGCAGGGAGCAGTTCTTC. It yields the protein CAWSAGGREQFF. Drawing the rest from reference TRBV30 and TRBJ2-1, the complete variable domain is SQTIHQWPATLVQPVGSPLSLECTVEGTSNPNLYWYRQAAGRGLQLLFYSVGIGQISSEVPQNLSASRPQDRQFILSSKKLLLSDSGFYLCAWSAGGREQFFGPGTRLTVL.

This clone was seen more than once but under ten times. DNA of the CDR3: TGCAGCGTTGAAGCGACAGGGAGTCCAGCAGATACGCAGTATTTT. It encodes CSVEATGSPADTQYF. The rearrangement uses TRBV29-1 and TRBJ2-3; 7 bases are shared with TRBD1. Trimming cost V 1 base and J 4 bases; bases outside gene matches: 8. This CDR3 is built from 15 residues. Per germline, CDR1 SQVTM and CDR2 ANQGSEA.

This clone turned up a few times. This chain joins TRBV28 and TRBJ2-2; TRBD1 might be the D (5 bases). The CDR3 is made up of 15 amino acids. From germline, CDR1 is MDHEN and CDR2 SYDVKM. Trimming took 5 bases from V and 1 from J, leaving 11 bases between them. CDR3 coding DNA: TGTGCCAGCAGTCCAGGGTCGGTGAACACCGGGGAGCTGTTTTTT. Amino acid sequence: CASSPGSVNTGELFF.

This chain links TRBV4-3 with TRBJ2-1, with 8 bases aligning to TRBD2. The CDR3 has 17 residues. The germline gives CDR1 LGHNA, CDR2 YSLEER. The junction had 12 bases not matched to a gene; V was cut back by 0 bases and J by 8 bases. CDR3 in DNA: TGCGCCAGCAGCCAAGATGTGTCAGCGGGGGTTCTTTATGAGCAGTTCTTC. Translation: CASSQDVSAGVLYEQFF.

There are a few counts of this clone. The V and J genes are TRBV4-3 and TRBJ1-6, with 8 positions matching TRBD1. The CDR3 is made up of 14 amino acids. V trimming: 0 bases; J trimming: 9 bases; junction bases outside the gene matches: 1. Germline V gene lookup returns CDR1 LGHNA and CDR2 YSLEER. The CDR3 sequence: CASSQDQGASPLHF. The CDR3 DNA reads as TGCGCCAGCAGCCAAGACCAGGGGGCTTCACCCCTCCACTTT.

V and J are TRBV27 and TRBJ1-2; 10 bases are a match to TRBD1. The CDR3 runs 13 residues. J gave up 5 bases and V 10 bases, and 7 bases lay outside the gene matches. Germline values: CDR1 MNHEY, CDR2 SMNVEV (reference sequence). The CDR3 spells CATGTGVGYGYTF. CDR3 in DNA: TGTGCCACCGGGACAGGGGTGGGGTATGGCTACACCTTC.

The J gene is TRBJ2-3, the V gene TRBV5-4; D remains ambiguous. The germline V and J ends were trimmed by 4 bases and 2 bases, with 11 bases remaining between them. The CDR3 runs to 14 residues. Germline assignment: CDR1 SGHNT and CDR2 YYREEE (reference sequence). In DNA, the CDR3 is TGTGCCAGCAGCCCCCTAGGAGACACAGATACGCAGTATTTT. Encoded protein: CASSPLGDTDTQYF.

This clone occurred a few times. The chain recombines TRBV28 with TRBJ2-6; D is possibly TRBD1 (5 bases). V was shortened by 4 bases and J by 0 bases, with 13 bases between the two germline ends. From germline, CDR1 is MDHEN and CDR2 SYDVKM. The CDR3 runs to 17 residues. In DNA, the CDR3 is TGTGCCAGCAGTTCCTTTCGACAGTACTCTGGGGCCAACGTCCTGACTTTC. Amino acids: CASSSFRQYSGANVLTF.

This chain joins TRBV12-5 and TRBJ2-3; D may be TRBD2 (5 bases). V was cut by 3 bases and J by 4 bases, with 11 bases left in between. Germline CDR1 is LGHNT and CDR2 is FRNRAP. The CDR3 contains 14 residues. This chain's CDR3 is CASGFGSDPDTQYF. DNA of the CDR3: TGTGCTAGTGGTTTCGGTAGCGACCCAGATACGCAGTATTTT.

A few counts support this clone. This chain joins TRBV15 and TRBJ1-2; TRBD1 matches 10 bases. The CDR3 extends over 15 amino acids. Trimming at V came to 3 bases and at J to 3 bases, leaving 4 bases not matched to a gene. Germline V gene data show CDR1 as LNHNV and CDR2 as YYDKDF (reference sequence). CDR3 amino acids: CATSRTGQGYYGYTF. In DNA, the CDR3 is TGTGCCACCAGCAGGACGGGACAGGGGTACTATGGCTACACCTTC.

Concerning this clone: This CDR3 is also generated by other DNA sequences in the sample. J is TRBJ2-3 and V is TRBV7-2; D call uncertain. V lost 3 bases, J lost 1 base, and 5 bases lay in between. CDR3 size: 13 residues. Germline CDR1 SGHTA, CDR2 FQGNSA. The CDR3 spells CASSFRGTDTQYF. The CDR3 bases are TGTGCCAGCAGCTTTCGTGGCACAGATACGCAGTATTTT.

The sample holds a few counts of this clone. J is TRBJ2-1 and V is TRBV28; TRBD1 matches at 10 bases. V dropped 8 bases and J dropped 8; count of bases not matched to a gene: 12. This CDR3 contains 15 residues. Germline loops: CDR1 MDHEN, CDR2 SYDVKM. Written as DNA, the CDR3 is TGTGCCAGCCCTCCCGGGACAGGGGTGGGGGATGAGCAGTTCTTC. Its protein is CASPPGTGVGDEQFF. Complete variable domain (other parts from reference TRBV28 and TRBJ2-1): DVKVTQSSRYLVKRTGEKVFLECVQDMDHENMFWYRQDPGLGLRLIYFSYDVKMKEKGDIPEGYSVSREKKERFSLILESASTNQTSMYLCASPPGTGVGDEQFFGPGTRLTVL.

This chain joins TRBV29-1 and TRBJ2-7, with TRBD1 as a possible D gene (6 bases). Germline assignment: CDR1 SQVTM and CDR2 ANQGSEA. This CDR3 is 14 amino acids long. Trimming took off 5 bases at V and 3 bases at J, with 17 bases between the two ends. Here the CDR3 DNA reads TGCAGCGTTAGGCTTTCCAGGGGTTACTACGAGCAGTACTTC. Its protein is CSVRLSRGYYEQYF.

This clone was seen a handful of times. The V and J genes are TRBV5-1 and TRBJ1-4; 9 bases agree with TRBD1. The CDR3 is 15 residues long. Germline loops: CDR1 SGHRS, CDR2 YFSETQ. V trimming: 4 bases; J trimming: 8 bases; junction bases outside the gene matches: 9. The CDR3, as DNA: TGCGCCAGCAGCCTGACCGGGACAGGGAACGAAAAACTGTTTTTT. Protein sequence: CASSLTGTGNEKLFF.